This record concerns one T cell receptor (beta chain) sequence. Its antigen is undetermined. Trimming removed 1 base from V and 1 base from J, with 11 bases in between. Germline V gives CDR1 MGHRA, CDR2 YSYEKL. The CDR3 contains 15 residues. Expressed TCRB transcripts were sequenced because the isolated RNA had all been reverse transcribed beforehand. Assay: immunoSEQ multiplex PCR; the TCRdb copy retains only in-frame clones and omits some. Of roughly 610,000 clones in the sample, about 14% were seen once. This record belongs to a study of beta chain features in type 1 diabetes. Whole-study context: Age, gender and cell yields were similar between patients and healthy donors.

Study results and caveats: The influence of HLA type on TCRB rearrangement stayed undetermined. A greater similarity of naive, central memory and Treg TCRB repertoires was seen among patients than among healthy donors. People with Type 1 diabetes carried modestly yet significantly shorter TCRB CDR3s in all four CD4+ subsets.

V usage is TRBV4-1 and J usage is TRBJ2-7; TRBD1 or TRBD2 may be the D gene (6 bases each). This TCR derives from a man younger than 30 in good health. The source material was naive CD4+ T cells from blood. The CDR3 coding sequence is TGCGCCAGCAGCCAAGTGCGGGACATTTCCTACGAGCAGTACTTC. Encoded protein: CASSQVRDISYEQYF.